This T cell receptor (beta chain) stems from a study of T cell responses to AZD1222 COVID-19 vaccine (dated by TCRdb to about 2021). Study-level background: Because spike-specific TCR depth and breadth did not differ between the two schedules, AZD1222 recipients who got a second dose at roughly 4 weeks were pooled with those who got a second dose at roughly 12 weeks. TCR sequencing covered 230 to 250 trial participants: some 210 given two doses of AZD1222 and 26 given two doses of MenACWY control vaccine. Enrollment into the trials was organized by age into subgroups of 18-55, 56-69 and 70-plus years, and those subgroups contained about 150, 27 and 61 TCR-sequenced participants, respectively.

Per the publication, the time point label means: baseline before first vaccination. The vaccinee samples were drawn from two UK trials, COV001 and COV002, one of which was a single-blind randomized controlled phase 2/3 trial testing AZD1222 (ChAdOx1 nCoV-19) in healthy adults. Trial participant PBMC samples were collected at day 0 and day 28 after the second dose for TCRbeta chain sequencing. V is clipped by 2 bases and J by 4 bases, and the sequence between their germline boundaries is 15 bases long. CDR1 and CDR2 (PRHDT, FYEKMQ) derive from the germline V gene (reference sequence). From cysteine to phenylalanine, the CDR3 is 15 amino acids long. This entry keeps only the CDR3 DNA: 45 bases, framed from base 1. Of note for this clone: The clone's antigen remains unknown. No base quality information exists; no much larger clone differs at one position.

Findings and caveats that apply to the study as a whole: Conclusions about previously exposed vaccinees were limited because only a handful of AZD1222 recipients were SARS-CoV-2 seropositive at baseline. No day 14 peak-response samples were available, so repertoires were characterized only after the peak T cell response. A significant rise in spike-specific TCR breadth and depth was observed after two AZD1222 doses relative to day 0 and relative to MenACWY recipients. Participants were mostly white British, with more females than males. The authors suggested clonal diversity may have been underestimated. Reportedly, almost half of the unique spike-specific TCRs recognized epitopes lying outside the regions that are mutated in the B.1.351 and B.1.1.7 variants. Vaccine-associated CD4 TCRs spanned the whole spike protein, with dominant responses in regions 160-218 and 743-854. The 56-69-year group was small, and its depth increase did not reach significance, likely because of low power.

The CDR3 regions of human TCRbeta chains were analyzed by immunosequencing. For the original study's pipeline: Repertoire TCRs were matched against a reference library of SARS-CoV-2-specific TCRs generated with the MIRA antigen-specificity platform. Breadth was defined as the fraction of unique TCRs that were SARS-CoV-2-associated. Depth was defined as the fraction of total T cells that were SARS-CoV-2-associated. Using the MIRA data, every spike-specific TCR was mapped to the spike region that the TCR reacted to and assigned to either a CD4 or a CD8 class. Log10-transformed breadth and depth values were compared by one-way ANOVA with Sidak's multiple comparisons tests. Held by TCRdb, this immuneACCESS table contains in-frame sequences only and omits some clones. Under half of the omission traces to an unresolved V gene where checked; the cause of the rest is unknown. The V and J calls and clone size were taken over from that table, and D and trimming were inferred from the DNA. The sample includes about 97,000 clones, with around nine tenths observed a single time. Less than 3.5% of the sample comes from the top ten.

Sequencing used peripheral blood, obtained on day 0 of AZD1222 vaccination. The source of this sequence is an adult in good health. The chain is made from TRBV13 and TRBJ2-7; the D gene is perhaps TRBD1, from 6 matching bases. The DNA sequence follows: TGTGCCAGCAGCTTACAACGCAGGGGCGTGTACGAGCAGTACTTC. The encoded protein is CASSLQRRGVYEQYF.